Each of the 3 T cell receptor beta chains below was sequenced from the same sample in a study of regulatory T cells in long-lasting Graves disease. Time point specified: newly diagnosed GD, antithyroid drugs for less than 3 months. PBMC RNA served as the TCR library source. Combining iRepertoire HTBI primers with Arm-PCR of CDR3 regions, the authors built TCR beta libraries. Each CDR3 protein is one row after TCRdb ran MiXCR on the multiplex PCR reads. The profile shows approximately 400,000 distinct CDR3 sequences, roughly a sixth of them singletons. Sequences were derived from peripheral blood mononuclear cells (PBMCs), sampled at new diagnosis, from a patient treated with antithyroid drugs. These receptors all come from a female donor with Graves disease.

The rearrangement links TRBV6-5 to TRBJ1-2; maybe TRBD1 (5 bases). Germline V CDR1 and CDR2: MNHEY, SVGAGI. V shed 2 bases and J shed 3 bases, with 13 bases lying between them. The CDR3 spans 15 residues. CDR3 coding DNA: TGTGCCAGCAGTTACGGGACCGTCGCCGACTATGGCTACACCTTC. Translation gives CASSYGTVADYGYTF.

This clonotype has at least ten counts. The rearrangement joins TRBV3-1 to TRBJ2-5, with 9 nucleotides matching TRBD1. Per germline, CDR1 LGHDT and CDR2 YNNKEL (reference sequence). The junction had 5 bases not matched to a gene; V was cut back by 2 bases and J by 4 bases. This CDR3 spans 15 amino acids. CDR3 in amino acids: CASSQTDRGTETQYF. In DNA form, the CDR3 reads TGTGCCAGCAGCCAAACAGACAGGGGGACAGAGACCCAGTACTTC.

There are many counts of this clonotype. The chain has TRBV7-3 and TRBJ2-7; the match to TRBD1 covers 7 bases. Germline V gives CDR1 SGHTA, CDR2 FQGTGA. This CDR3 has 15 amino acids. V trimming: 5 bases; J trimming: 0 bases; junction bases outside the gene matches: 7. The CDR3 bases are TGTGCCAGCAGCGTGGACAGGTCTAGCTCCTACGAGCAGTACTTC. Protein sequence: CASSVDRSSSYEQYF.